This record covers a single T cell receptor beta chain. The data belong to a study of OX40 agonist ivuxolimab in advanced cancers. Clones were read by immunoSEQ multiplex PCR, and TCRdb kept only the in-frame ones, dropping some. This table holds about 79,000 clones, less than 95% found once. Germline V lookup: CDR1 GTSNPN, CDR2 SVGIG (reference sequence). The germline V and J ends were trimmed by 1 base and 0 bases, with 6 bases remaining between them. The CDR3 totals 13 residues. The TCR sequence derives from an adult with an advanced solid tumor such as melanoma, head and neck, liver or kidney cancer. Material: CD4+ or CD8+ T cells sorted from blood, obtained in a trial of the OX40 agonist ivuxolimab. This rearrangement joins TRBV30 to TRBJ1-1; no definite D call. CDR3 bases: TGTGCCTGGAGTGGGGTCATGAACACTGAAGCTTTCTTT. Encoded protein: CAWSGVMNTEAFF. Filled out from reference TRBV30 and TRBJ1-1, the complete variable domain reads SQTIHQWPATLVQPVGSPLSLECTVEGTSNPNLYWYRQAAGRGLQLLFYSVGIGQISSEVPQNLSASRPQDRQFILSSKKLLLSDSGFYLCAWSGVMNTEAFFGQGTRLTVV.